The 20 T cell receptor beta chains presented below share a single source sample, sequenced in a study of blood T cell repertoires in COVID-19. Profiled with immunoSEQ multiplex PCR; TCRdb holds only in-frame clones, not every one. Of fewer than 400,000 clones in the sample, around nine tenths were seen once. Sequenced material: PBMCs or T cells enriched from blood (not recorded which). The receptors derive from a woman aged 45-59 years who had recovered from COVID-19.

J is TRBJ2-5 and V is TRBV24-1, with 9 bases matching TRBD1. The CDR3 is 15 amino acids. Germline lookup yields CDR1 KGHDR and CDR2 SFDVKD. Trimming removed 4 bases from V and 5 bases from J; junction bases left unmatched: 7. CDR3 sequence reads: CATSDPGQGQETQYF. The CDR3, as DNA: TGTGCCACCAGTGACCCCGGACAGGGGCAGGAGACCCAGTACTTC.

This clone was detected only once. The CDR3, as DNA: TGCGCCAGCAGCTTGAATCGGTGGCAGGGAACTGACTATGGCTACACCTTC. Amino acid sequence: CASSLNRWQGTDYGYTF. The gene calls are TRBV5-1 and TRBJ1-2; D is possibly TRBD1 (5 bases). Trimming cost V 1 base and J 3 bases, with 19 bases left between them. The CDR3 has 17 amino acids. From germline, CDR1 is SGHRS and CDR2 YFSETQ.

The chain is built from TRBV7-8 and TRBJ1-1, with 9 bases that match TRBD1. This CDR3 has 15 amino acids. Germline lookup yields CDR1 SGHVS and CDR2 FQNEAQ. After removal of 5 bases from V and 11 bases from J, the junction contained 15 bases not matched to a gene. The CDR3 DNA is TGTGCCAGCAGCAATTACCGGGACAGGGAGACTGGGGCTTTCTTT. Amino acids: CASSNYRDRETGAFF. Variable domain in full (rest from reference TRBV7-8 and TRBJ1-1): GAGVSQSPRYKVAKRGQDVALRCDPISGHVSLFWYQQALGQGPEFLTYFQNEAQLDKSGLPSDRFFAERPEGSVSTLKIQRTQQEDSAVYLCASSNYRDRETGAFFGQGTRLTVV.

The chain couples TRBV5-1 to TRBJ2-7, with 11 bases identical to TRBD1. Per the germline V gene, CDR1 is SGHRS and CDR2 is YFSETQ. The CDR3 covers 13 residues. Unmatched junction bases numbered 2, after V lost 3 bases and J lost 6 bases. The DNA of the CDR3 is TGCGCCAGCAGCTGGGGACAGGGGGGCGAGCAGTACTTC. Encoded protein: CASSWGQGGEQYF.

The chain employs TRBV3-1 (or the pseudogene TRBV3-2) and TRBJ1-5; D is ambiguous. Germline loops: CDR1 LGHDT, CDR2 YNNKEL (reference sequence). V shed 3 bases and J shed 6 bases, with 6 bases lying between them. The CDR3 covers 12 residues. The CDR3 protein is CASSHGVQPQHF. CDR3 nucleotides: TGTGCCAGCAGCCACGGGGTTCAGCCCCAGCATTTT.

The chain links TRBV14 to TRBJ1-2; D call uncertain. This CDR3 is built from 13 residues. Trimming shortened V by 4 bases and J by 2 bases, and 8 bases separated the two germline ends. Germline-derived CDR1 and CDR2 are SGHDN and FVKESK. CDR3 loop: CASSPQSNYGYTF. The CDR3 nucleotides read TGTGCCAGCAGCCCCCAATCAAACTATGGCTACACCTTC.

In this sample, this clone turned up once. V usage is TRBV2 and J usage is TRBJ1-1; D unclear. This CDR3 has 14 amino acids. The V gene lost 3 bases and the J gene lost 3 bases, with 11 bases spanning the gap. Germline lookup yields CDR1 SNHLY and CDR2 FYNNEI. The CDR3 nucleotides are TGTGCCAGCAGTGATCAGGAGGAGGACACTGAAGCTTTCTTT. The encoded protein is CASSDQEEDTEAFF. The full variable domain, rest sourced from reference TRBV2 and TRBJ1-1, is EPEVTQTPSHQVTQMGQEVILRCVPISNHLYFYWYRQILGQKVEFLVSFYNNEISEKSEIFDDQFSVERPDGSNFTLKIRSTKLEDSAMYFCASSDQEEDTEAFFGQGTRLTVV.

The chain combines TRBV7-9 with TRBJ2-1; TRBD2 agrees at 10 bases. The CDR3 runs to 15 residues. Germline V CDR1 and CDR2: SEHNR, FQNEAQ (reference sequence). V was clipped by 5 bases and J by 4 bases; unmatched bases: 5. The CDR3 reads CASSPPSGGYNEQFF. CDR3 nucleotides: TGTGCCAGCAGCCCCCCTAGCGGGGGTTACAATGAGCAGTTCTTC.

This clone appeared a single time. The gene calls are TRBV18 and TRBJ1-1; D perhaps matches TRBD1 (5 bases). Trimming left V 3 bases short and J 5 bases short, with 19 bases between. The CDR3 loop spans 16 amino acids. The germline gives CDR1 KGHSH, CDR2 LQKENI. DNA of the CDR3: TGTGCCAGCTCACCCACGACATCGGGGGAAGGGACTGAAGCTTTCTTT. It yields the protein CASSPTTSGEGTEAFF. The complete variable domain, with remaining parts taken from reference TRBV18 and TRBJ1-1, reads NAGVMQNPRHLVRRRGQEARLRCSPMKGHSHVYWYRQLPEEGLKFMVYLQKENIIDESGMPKERFSAEFPKEGPSILRIQQVVRGDSAAYFCASSPTTSGEGTEAFFGQGTRLTVV.

This CDR3 reads CASSQDVATQYF. DNA for the CDR3: TGTGCCAGCAGCCAAGATGTGGCGACCCAGTACTTC. This chain uses TRBV3-1 (or the pseudogene TRBV3-2) with TRBJ2-5; D not certain. CDR3 length: 12 residues. Germline lookup yields CDR1 LGHDT and CDR2 YNNKEL (reference sequence). Trimming removed 0 bases from V and 7 bases from J, with 6 bases in between.

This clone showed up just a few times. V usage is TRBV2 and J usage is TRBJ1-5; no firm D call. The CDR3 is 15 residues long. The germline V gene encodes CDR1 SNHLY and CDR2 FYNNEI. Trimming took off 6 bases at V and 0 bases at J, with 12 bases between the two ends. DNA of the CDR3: TGTGCCAGCAGAGGAACAGATAATAGCAATCAGCCCCAGCATTTT. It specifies CASRGTDNSNQPQHF.

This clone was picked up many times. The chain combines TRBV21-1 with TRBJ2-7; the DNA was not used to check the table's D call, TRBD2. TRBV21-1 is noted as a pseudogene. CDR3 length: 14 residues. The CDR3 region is CAIRGTSGPGEQYF. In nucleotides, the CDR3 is TGTGCCATCCGCGGGACTAGCGGGCCGGGGGAGCAGTACTTC.

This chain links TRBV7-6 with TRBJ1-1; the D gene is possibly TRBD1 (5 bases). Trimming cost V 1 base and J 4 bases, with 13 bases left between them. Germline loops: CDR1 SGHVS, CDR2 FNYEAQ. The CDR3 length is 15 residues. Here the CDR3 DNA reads TGTGCCAGCAGCTTAGATCTGGGGCTGGGCACTGAAGCTTTCTTT. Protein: CASSLDLGLGTEAFF.

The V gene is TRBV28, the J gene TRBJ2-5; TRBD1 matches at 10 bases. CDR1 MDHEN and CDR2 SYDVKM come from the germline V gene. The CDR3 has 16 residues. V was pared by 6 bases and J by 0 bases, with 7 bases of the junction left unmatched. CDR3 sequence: CASRQAGTGDQETQYF. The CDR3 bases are TGTGCCAGCAGACAGGCAGGGACAGGGGACCAAGAGACCCAGTACTTC.

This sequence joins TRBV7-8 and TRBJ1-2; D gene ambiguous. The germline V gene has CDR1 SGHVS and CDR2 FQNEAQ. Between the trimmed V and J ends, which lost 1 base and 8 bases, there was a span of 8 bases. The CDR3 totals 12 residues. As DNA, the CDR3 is TGTGCCAGCAGCTTAGGCCCGAGAGGCTACACCTTC. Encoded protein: CASSLGPRGYTF. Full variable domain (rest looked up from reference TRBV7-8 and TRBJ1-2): GAGVSQSPRYKVAKRGQDVALRCDPISGHVSLFWYQQALGQGPEFLTYFQNEAQLDKSGLPSDRFFAERPEGSVSTLKIQRTQQEDSAVYLCASSLGPRGYTFGSGTRLTVV.

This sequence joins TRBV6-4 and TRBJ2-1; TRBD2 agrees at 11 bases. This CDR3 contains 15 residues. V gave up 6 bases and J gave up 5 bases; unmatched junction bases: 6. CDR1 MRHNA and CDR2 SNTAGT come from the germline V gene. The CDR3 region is CASSIGTSGNNEQFF. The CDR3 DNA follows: TGTGCCAGCAGCATAGGGACTAGCGGAAACAATGAGCAGTTCTTC.

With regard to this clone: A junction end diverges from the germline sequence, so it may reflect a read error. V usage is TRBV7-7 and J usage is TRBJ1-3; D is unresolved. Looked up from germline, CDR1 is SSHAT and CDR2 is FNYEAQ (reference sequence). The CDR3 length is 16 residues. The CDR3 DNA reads TGTGCTAGCAGCGCTTCGACTCTACACTCTGGAAACACCATATATTTT. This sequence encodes CASSASTLHSGNTIYF.

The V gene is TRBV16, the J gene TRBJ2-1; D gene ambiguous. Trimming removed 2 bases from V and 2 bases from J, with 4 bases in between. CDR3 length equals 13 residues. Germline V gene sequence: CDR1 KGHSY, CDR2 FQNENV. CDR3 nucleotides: TGTGCCAGCAGCCAAGTCGCCTACAATGAGCAGTTCTTC. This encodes CASSQVAYNEQFF.

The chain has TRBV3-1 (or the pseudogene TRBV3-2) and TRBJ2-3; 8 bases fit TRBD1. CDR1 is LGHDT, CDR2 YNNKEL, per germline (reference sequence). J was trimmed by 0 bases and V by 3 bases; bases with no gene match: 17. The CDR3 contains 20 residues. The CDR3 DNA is TGTGCCAGCAGCCAGCATAAAATAGGGACAGGTCAAGACAGCACAGATACGCAGTATTTT. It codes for CASSQHKIGTGQDSTDTQYF.

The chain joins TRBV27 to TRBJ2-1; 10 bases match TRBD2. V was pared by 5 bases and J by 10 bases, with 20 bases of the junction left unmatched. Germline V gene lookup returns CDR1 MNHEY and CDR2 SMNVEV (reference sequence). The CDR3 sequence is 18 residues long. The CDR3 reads CASSPSPAGGLGGREQFF. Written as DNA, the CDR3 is TGTGCCAGCAGTCCTTCCCCAGCGGGGGGGCTCGGCGGGCGCGAGCAGTTCTTC.